Listed below are T cell receptor beta chains from one sample, sequenced in a study of Ad26.COV2.S vaccination and SARS-CoV-2 variants. Sequencing was performed with immunoSEQ multiplex PCR; in TCRdb, only in-frame clones are kept and a portion is missing. In the table there are about 400,000 clones, approximately 90% of which are singletons. The material sequenced was peripheral blood, taken in a trial of Ad26.COV2.S vaccine versus placebo. The receptor source for this set is a person aged 18-65 years who received the Ad26.COV2.S COVID-19 vaccine or a placebo. Both conserved end residues are part of each CDR3. A D gene is named only where the DNA matches it firmly. Expanded clones are given a class, and other clones once, few, many or no size at all.

TRBD1	.	TRBJ2-5	TRBV7-9	CASSLVGQGAQETQYF	TGTGCCAGCAGCTTAGTGGGACAGGGGGCCCAGGAGACCCAGTACTTC
.	.	TRBJ1-2	TRBV30	CAWIPITHYGYTF	TGTGCCTGGATCCCCATAACCCACTATGGCTACACCTTC
TRBD2	.	TRBJ2-4	TRBV6-2/TRBV6-3	CASSPLERGGLMKNIQYF	TGTGCCAGCAGTCCCCTTGAGCGGGGGGGCCTAATGAAAAACATTCAGTACTTC
.	.	TRBJ2-2	TRBV7-6	CASSQTAGELFF	TGTGCCAGCAGCCAGACAGCCGGGGAGCTGTTTTTT
TRBD1	.	TRBJ1-1	TRBV9	CASSAGGTGVYTEAFF	TGTGCCAGCAGCGCCGGCGGGACAGGGGTTTACACTGAAGCTTTCTTT
.	.	TRBJ1-5	TRBV29-1	CSVDGRTVNQPQHF	TGCAGCGTTGACGGGAGGACAGTGAATCAGCCCCAGCATTTT
.	.	TRBJ2-4	TRBV2	CASSPADRAKNIQYF	TGTGCCAGCAGTCCAGCAGACAGGGCCAAAAACATTCAGTACTTC
TRBD2	few	TRBJ2-7	TRBV3-1/TRBV3-2	CASSQDVTSDQYF	TGTGCCAGCAGCCAAGATGTGACTAGCGACCAGTACTTC
TRBD1	.	TRBJ1-4	TRBV9	CASSVAPAGGGEKLFF	TGTGCCAGCAGCGTAGCTCCTGCAGGGGGAGGAGAAAAACTGTTTTTT
.	.	TRBJ1-2	TRBV19	CASRHAGVRYGYTF	TGTGCCAGTAGACACGCGGGGGTGCGTTATGGCTACACCTTC
TRBD2	.	TRBJ2-5	TRBV3-1/TRBV3-2	CASRVWGGKETQYF	TGTGCCAGCAGGGTATGGGGGGGGAAGGAGACCCAGTACTTC
TRBD1	.	TRBJ2-7	TRBV29-1	CSYLDRVTYEQYF	TGCAGCTACCTGGACAGGGTGACCTACGAGCAGTACTTC
TRBD2	.	TRBJ2-3	TRBV2	CASSGLILAGGTDTQYF	TGTGCCAGCAGTGGCCTTATACTAGCGGGAGGCACAGATACGCAGTATTTT
.	.	TRBJ2-2	TRBV29-1	CSVERLGAGVYTGELFF	TGCAGCGTTGAAAGGCTTGGAGCAGGAGTATACACCGGGGAGCTGTTTTTT
.	.	TRBJ1-2	TRBV18	CASSLTVSNYGYTF	TGTGCCAGCTCACTGACAGTATCAAACTATGGCTACACCTTC
.	.	TRBJ1-5	TRBV7-9	CASSPGGAGSQPQHF	TGTGCCAGCAGCCCCGGCGGGGCAGGCAGCCAGCCCCAGCATTTT
.	.	TRBJ1-3	TRBV3-1/TRBV3-2	CASSDSSSGNTIYF	TGTGCCAGCAGTGACAGCTCCTCTGGAAACACCATATATTTT
.	once	TRBJ1-6	TRBV6-5	CASSHLTASYNSPLHF	TGTGCCAGCAGTCACTTGACGGCCTCCTATAATTCACCCCTCCACTTT
.	once	TRBJ2-1	TRBV7-9	CASSLGELEQFF	TGTGCCAGCAGCTTAGGAGAACTCGAGCAGTTCTTC
.	.	TRBJ1-1	TRBV30	CAWSVHMNTEAFF	TGTGCCTGGAGTGTACACATGAACACTGAAGCTTTCTTT
.	.	TRBJ1-5	TRBV6-5	CASTDSSNQPQHF	TGTGCCAGCACCGACAGTAGCAATCAGCCCCAGCATTTT
.	.	TRBJ1-1	TRBV27	CASSPSLMNTEAFF	TGTGCCAGCAGCCCCTCCCTAATGAACACTGAAGCTTTCTTT
.	.	TRBJ1-1	TRBV7-6	CASSSQMNTEAFF	TGTGCCAGCAGCTCACAGATGAACACTGAAGCTTTCTTT